The 22 T cell receptor beta chains presented below share a single source sample, sequenced in a study of identical twins. TCRdb analysed the 5' RACE reads with MiXCR anew, one entry per CDR3 protein. The data hold a few hundred thousand distinct CDR3 sequences, with 6.5% to 8% observed a single time. The data were also submitted as part of a second study, on T cells expressing NK-cell markers.

Material for sequencing was CD8+ T cells sorted from blood. The receptors were sampled from a woman younger than 30 in good health.

This clonotype was counted between two and nine times. V usage is TRBV4-3 and J usage is TRBJ2-7, with D unresolved. The CDR3 consists of 13 residues. V gave up 1 base and J gave up 3 bases, with 7 bases separating them. Germline V gene sequence: CDR1 LGHNA, CDR2 YSLEER. The CDR3 DNA sequence: TGCGCCAGCAGCCAAGGTTGGGGCTACGAGCAGTACTTC. Translation: CASSQGWGYEQYF.

The gene calls are TRBV7-2 and TRBJ2-7; 9 nucleotides align to TRBD1. Per germline, CDR1 SGHTA and CDR2 FQGNSA. The CDR3 consists of 15 residues. With 7 bases clipped from V and 5 bases from J, the junction kept 12 bases outside the gene matches. CDR3 in DNA: TGTGCCAGCACAAAGGCAGGGACAGGGAGTGACGAGCAGTACTTC. Translation: CASTKAGTGSDEQYF.

The chain links TRBV5-1 to TRBJ2-7; D assignment may be TRBD1 or TRBD2 (5 bases each). In germline, CDR1 is SGHRS, CDR2 YFSETQ. This CDR3 region has 14 residues. V gave up 6 bases and J gave up 4 bases, with 17 bases separating them. The CDR3 here is CASNRDLRDYEQYF. The CDR3 nucleotides are TGCGCCAGCAATAGGGACCTCCGAGATTACGAGCAGTACTTC.

This clonotype was seen at least ten times. This chain uses TRBV27 with TRBJ1-2, with a tentative D call TRBD1 (5 bases). This CDR3 spans 14 amino acids. Germline CDR1 MNHEY, CDR2 SMNVEV (reference sequence). Trimming cost V 2 bases and J 2 bases, with 9 bases left between them. The CDR3 loop is CASSLQGGNYGYTF. The CDR3 DNA follows: TGTGCCAGCAGTTTACAGGGTGGAAACTATGGCTACACCTTC.

This clonotype showed up many times. The chain combines TRBV10-3 with TRBJ1-1; no firm D call. In germline, CDR1 is ENHRY, CDR2 SYGVKD. This CDR3 comprises 15 residues. V dropped 4 bases and J dropped 0 bases, with 12 bases sitting between them. The CDR3 sequence is CAISGDKEMNTEAFF. For the CDR3, the DNA is TGTGCCATCAGTGGAGACAAGGAAATGAACACTGAAGCTTTCTTT.

The genes are TRBV11-2 and TRBJ2-7, with a possible D match to TRBD2 (5 bases). Germline V gives CDR1 SGHAT, CDR2 FQNNGV. This CDR3 spans 12 amino acids. V shed 5 bases and J shed 4 bases, with 9 bases lying between them. Written as DNA, the CDR3 is TGTGCCAGCAGCGGGAGTGATTACGAGCAGTACTTC. Protein product: CASSGSDYEQYF.

The chain joins TRBV11-2 to TRBJ2-5, with 9 bases matching TRBD2. J gave up 2 bases and V 1 base, and 5 bases lay outside the gene matches. The germline V gene encodes CDR1 SGHAT and CDR2 FQNNGV. CDR3 length equals 16 residues. The CDR3: CASSLGREGDQETQYF. CDR3 in DNA: TGTGCCAGCAGCTTAGGGCGGGAGGGTGATCAAGAGACCCAGTACTTC. The full variable domain, its missing parts supplied by reference TRBV11-2 and TRBJ2-5, is EAGVAQSPRYKIIEKRQSVAFWCNPISGHATLYWYQQILGQGPKLLIQFQNNGVVDDSQLPKDRFSAERLKGVDSTLKIQPAKLEDSAVYLCASSLGREGDQETQYFGPGTRLLVL.

This clonotype was counted many times. The chain has TRBV6-2 or TRBV6-3 and TRBJ2-1, with 11 positions matching TRBD2. The ends lost 6 bases at V and 4 bases at J; junction bases unmatched: 2. This CDR3 is built from 14 residues. Germline CDR1 and CDR2: MNHEY and SVGEGT. This CDR3 reads CASRTSGMYNEQFF. In nucleotides, the CDR3 is TGTGCCAGCAGGACTAGCGGGATGTACAATGAGCAGTTCTTC.

This clonotype showed up just a few times. J is TRBJ2-1 and V is TRBV20-1; TRBD2 matches 9 bases. This CDR3 is 18 amino acids long. Losses at the gene ends were 1 base for V and 7 bases for J; bases not matched to a gene: 17. CDR1 is DFQATT, CDR2 SNEGSKA, per germline (reference sequence). CDR3 sequence (DNA): TGCAGTGCTAGAGCTCGGACTAGCGCTTCCTTCCCTCGGAATGAGCAGTTCTTC. Its translation: CSARARTSASFPRNEQFF.

The rearrangement joins TRBV18 to TRBJ2-7; 7 bases are a match to TRBD1. Germline V lookup: CDR1 KGHSH, CDR2 LQKENI. The ends lost 1 base at V and 0 bases at J; junction bases unmatched: 3. This CDR3 spans 15 amino acids. The CDR3 region is CASSPLTGNSYEQYF. DNA for the CDR3: TGTGCCAGCTCACCACTGACAGGGAACTCCTACGAGCAGTACTTC.

This clonotype appeared a few times. The chain combines TRBV29-1 with TRBJ1-1, with D uncertain. From germline, CDR1 is SQVTM and CDR2 ANQGSEA. V was cut by 5 bases and J by 4 bases, with 8 bases left in between. CDR3 length equals 11 residues. CDR3 DNA: TGCAGCGTTCCAGGAAGCACTGAAGCTTTCTTT. Protein: CSVPGSTEAFF.

This clonotype was seen more than once but under ten times. V is TRBV13 and J is TRBJ2-2; TRBD2 matches 7 bases. V shed 5 bases and J 2 bases; nucleotides not matched to a gene: 8. Per germline, CDR1 PRHDT and CDR2 FYEKMQ (reference sequence). The CDR3 spans 16 residues. CDR3 residues: CASSPSRGGNTGELFF. CDR3 nucleotide sequence: TGTGCCAGCAGCCCGTCCCGCGGGGGAAACACCGGGGAGCTGTTTTTT. Looking up the rest from reference TRBV13 and TRBJ2-2 gives the full variable domain: AAGVIQSPRHLIKEKRETATLKCYPIPRHDTVYWYQQGPGQDPQFLISFYEKMQSDKGSIPDRFSAQQFSDYHSELNMSSLELGDSALYFCASSPSRGGNTGELFFGEGSRLTVL.

V usage is TRBV6-2 or TRBV6-3 and J usage is TRBJ2-7, with D possibly TRBD2 on 5 matching bases. Deletions cut 0 bases from V and 2 bases from J, with 11 bases between. Germline CDR1 and CDR2: MNHEY and SVGEGT. This CDR3 has 15 residues. The DNA for the CDR3 is TGTGCCAGCAGTTACTCCACTAGTTACACCTACGAGCAGTACTTC. This sequence encodes CASSYSTSYTYEQYF.

This clonotype has at least ten counts. This chain links TRBV12-5 with TRBJ2-3; D is undetermined. Germline V gene sequence: CDR1 LGHNT, CDR2 FRNRAP. Trimming pared 6 bases from V and 2 bases from J, leaving 18 bases between. This CDR3 comprises 16 residues. CDR3 in DNA: TGTGCTAGTGGCCTGGTCCTCCGGGTACCCACAGATACGCAGTATTTT. Translation gives CASGLVLRVPTDTQYF.

This sequence joins TRBV12-3 or TRBV12-4 and TRBJ2-3; perhaps TRBD2 as D (6 bases). V was shortened by 6 bases and J by 5 bases, with 18 bases between the two germline ends. This CDR3 contains 15 residues. Written as DNA, the CDR3 is TGTGCCAGCAGCACGCCCCGGGAGTCGGGAGATACGCAGTATTTT. It specifies CASSTPRESGDTQYF.

The rearrangement joins TRBV7-9 to TRBJ1-2; 11 bases line up with TRBD1. The CDR3 spans 13 residues. V was clipped by 9 bases and J by 5 bases; unmatched bases: 5. Germline V lookup: CDR1 SEHNR, CDR2 FQNEAQ (reference sequence). CDR3 sequence reads: CASTGTGGYGYTF. The CDR3 DNA is TGTGCCAGTACCGGGACAGGGGGGTATGGCTACACCTTC.

This clonotype was observed a few times. The rearrangement joins TRBV2 to TRBJ2-3; 11 bases line up with TRBD2. V trimming: 7 bases; J trimming: 2 bases; junction bases outside the gene matches: 5. The length of the CDR3 is 15 residues. Germline V gene data show CDR1 as SNHLY and CDR2 as FYNNEI. The CDR3 reads CASKKTSGATDTQYF. Here the CDR3 DNA reads TGTGCCAGCAAGAAGACTAGCGGGGCCACAGATACGCAGTATTTT.

This clonotype has ten or more counts. This chain links TRBV19 with TRBJ2-7; 7 bases are shared with TRBD1. The V gene's germline CDR1 is LNHDA and CDR2 SQIVND (reference sequence). The CDR3 totals 15 residues. The junction had 14 bases not matched to a gene; V was cut back by 8 bases and J by 4 bases. The DNA for the CDR3 is TGTGCCAGTCAGCCAGGGGACAGTGCGTTTTACGAGCAGTACTTC. Residues: CASQPGDSAFYEQYF.

Only a few counts were recorded for this clonotype. V gene TRBV29-1 combines with J gene TRBJ2-1; 7 bases are shared with TRBD1. The V gene's germline CDR1 is SQVTM and CDR2 ANQGSEA. The junction had 10 bases not matched to a gene; V was cut back by 0 bases and J by 8 bases. This CDR3 has 15 residues. The CDR3 protein is CSVEEAERGLDEQFF. Here the CDR3 DNA reads TGCAGCGTTGAAGAGGCAGAGAGGGGGCTAGATGAGCAGTTCTTC.

The chain carries TRBV2 and TRBJ1-5; 10 bases fit TRBD1. This CDR3 has 17 residues. From germline, CDR1 is SNHLY and CDR2 FYNNEI. J was trimmed by 3 bases and V by 2 bases; bases with no gene match: 7. The CDR3 reads CASSESTGTGDNQPQHF. The CDR3 DNA sequence: TGTGCCAGCAGTGAATCGACAGGGACAGGGGACAATCAGCCCCAGCATTTT.

This clonotype was detected ten times or more. CDR3 in amino acids: CASSLTSGRSDEQYF. The CDR3, as DNA: TGTGCCAGCAGCTTAACTAGCGGGAGGAGCGACGAGCAGTACTTC. This chain connects TRBV7-9 to TRBJ2-7, with TRBD2 matching over 12 bases. This CDR3 is 15 amino acids long. CDR1 SEHNR and CDR2 FQNEAQ come from the germline V gene (reference sequence). The V gene end was trimmed by 2 bases and the J gene end by 5 bases; junction bases not matched to a gene: 4.

This clonotype was detected only a few times. The J gene is TRBJ2-7, the V gene TRBV5-6; D is perhaps TRBD1 (6 bases). CDR1 and CDR2 (germline): SGHDT, YYEEEE. The CDR3 has 16 residues. The germline V and J ends were trimmed by 1 base and 0 bases, with 14 bases remaining between them. CDR3 in DNA: TGTGCCAGCAGCTTGTTTTTTGGACAGAGCTCCTACGAGCAGTACTTC. It is translated as CASSLFFGQSSYEQYF.